This T cell receptor beta chain was recorded in a study of blood T cell repertoires in COVID-19. Study details: The study drew acute and convalescent COVID-19 samples from the United States, Italy and Spain. PBMCs, B-cell-depleted T cells, or T cells were the source of the cDNA or gDNA that made up the material.

In the authors' methods: The assay estimated nucleated cells by amplifying reference gene primers. Profiled with immunoSEQ multiplex PCR; TCRdb holds only in-frame clones, not every one. D and trimming come from the DNA, and the V and J calls and clone size come from that table. Among roughly 260,000 clones listed, about 85% were seen once. The sequenced material came from peripheral blood. The sequence was collected from a man in his sixties who had recovered from COVID-19.

CDR3 loop: CASSSPRGVTYEQYF. Here the CDR3 DNA reads TGTGCCAGCAGCTCCCCTCGGGGGGTAACCTACGAGCAGTACTTC. The V call is TRBV6-5, the J call TRBJ2-7, with 7 nucleotides matching TRBD2. This CDR3 is built from 15 residues. The germline V gene encodes CDR1 MNHEY and CDR2 SVGAGI. Trimming cost V 6 bases and J 2 bases; bases outside gene matches: 10.